This entry lists 6 T cell receptor beta chains sequenced from one sample in a study of T cell responses to AZD1222 COVID-19 vaccine. Some clones are missing from TCRdb's copy, which holds only in-frame ones; the method was immunoSEQ multiplex PCR. The sample lists some 140,000 clones; roughly 90% were seen once. The material sequenced was peripheral blood, taken on day 0 of AZD1222 vaccination. The receptor set was obtained from an adult in good health.

The V and J genes are TRBV25-1 and TRBJ1-2; perhaps TRBD1 as D (5 bases). The ends were cut back, 7 bases at V and 6 bases at J, with 18 bases in the middle. Germline V gives CDR1 MGHDK, CDR2 SYGVNS. The CDR3 is 14 residues long. The CDR3 DNA sequence: TGTGCCAGCACCCCGCCAGGGAGGCTCGATGGCTACACCTTC. The encoded protein is CASTPPGRLDGYTF.

This sequence joins TRBV6-5 and TRBJ2-6, with a tentative D call TRBD2 (5 bases). Germline CDR1 reads MNHEY; CDR2 reads SVGAGI. The V end was cut by 5 bases, the J end by 0 bases, with 5 bases between. The CDR3 length is 14 residues. CDR3 DNA sequence: TGTGCCAGCAGTCGGGACTCTGGGGCCAACGTCCTGACTTTC. Translation: CASSRDSGANVLTF.

The count of this clone is one. The V gene is TRBV19, the J gene TRBJ2-5; TRBD1 aligns across 8 bases. The CDR3 loop spans 13 amino acids. CDR1 and CDR2 from the germline V gene are LNHDA and SQIVND (reference sequence). The V and J ends lost 6 bases and 4 bases, in that order; junction bases with no gene match: 4. The CDR3 DNA reads TGTGCCAGTAGGGAGACAGGGGTAGAGACCCAGTACTTC. It yields the protein CASRETGVETQYF.

V is TRBV5-1 and J is TRBJ2-7; TRBD2 aligns across 7 bases. V lost 2 bases and J lost 7; bases outside the gene matches: 12. The germline V gene encodes CDR1 SGHRS and CDR2 YFSETQ. The CDR3 length is 15 residues. Written as DNA, the CDR3 is TGCGCCAGCAGCTTCGAAGTGCCGGGGCGGGGGGAGCAGTACTTC. Translating it yields CASSFEVPGRGEQYF.

The gene calls are TRBV9 and TRBJ2-1; D is undetermined. In germline, CDR1 is SGDLS, CDR2 YYNGEE. V shed 1 base and J shed 4 bases, with 6 bases lying between them. The CDR3 is 13 residues long. The CDR3 here is CASSVQVYNEQFF. CDR3 sequence (DNA): TGTGCCAGCAGCGTACAGGTTTACAATGAGCAGTTCTTC.

The V call is TRBV12-3 or TRBV12-4, the J call TRBJ2-5; D possibly uses TRBD1 or TRBD2 (5 bases each). Deletions cut 1 base from V and 4 bases from J, with 7 bases between. The CDR3 sequence is 13 residues long. The CDR3 nucleotides read TGTGCCAGCAGTTTAGGAGGGACAGAGACCCAGTACTTC. Residues: CASSLGGTETQYF.